The clone carrying this TCR beta chain occurred a few times. The data were taken from a study of T cells after yellow fever vaccination. Study as a whole: Each low-cell-number fraction was prepared by means of SMART-Seq v4 Ultra Low Input.

TCRdb called the 5' RACE reads again in MiXCR, with one record for every CDR3 protein. The table shows nearly 350,000 distinct CDR3 sequences, with around 8.1% occurring only once. The sample consisted of PBMCs, taken roughly 47 days after the first yellow fever vaccination. The sequence derives from a man aged 18 to 29 who received the YFV17D yellow fever vaccine.

The CDR3 DNA reads as TGTGCCAGCAGCTTAGCCCCAACAATTGGGGAGACCCAGTACTTC. Its protein is CASSLAPTIGETQYF. The V and J genes are TRBV7-2 and TRBJ2-5; D uncertain. V was cut by 0 bases and J by 5 bases, with 13 bases left in between. There are 15 residues in the CDR3. CDR1 is SGHTA, CDR2 FQGNSA, per germline.